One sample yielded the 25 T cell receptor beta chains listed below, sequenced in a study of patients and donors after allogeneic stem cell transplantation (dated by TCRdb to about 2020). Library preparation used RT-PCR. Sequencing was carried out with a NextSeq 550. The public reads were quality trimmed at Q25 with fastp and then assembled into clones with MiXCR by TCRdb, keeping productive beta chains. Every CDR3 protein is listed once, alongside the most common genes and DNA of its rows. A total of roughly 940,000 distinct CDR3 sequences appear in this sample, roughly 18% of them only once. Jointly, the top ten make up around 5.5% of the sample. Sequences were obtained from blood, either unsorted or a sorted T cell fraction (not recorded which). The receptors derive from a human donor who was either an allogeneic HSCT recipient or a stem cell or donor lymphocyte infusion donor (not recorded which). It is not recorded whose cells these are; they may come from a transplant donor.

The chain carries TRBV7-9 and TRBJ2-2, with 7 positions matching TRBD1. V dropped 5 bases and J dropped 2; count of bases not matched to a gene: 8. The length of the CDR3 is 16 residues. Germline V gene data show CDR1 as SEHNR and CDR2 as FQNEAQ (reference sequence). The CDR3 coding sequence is TGTGCCAGCAGCGGTTCCGGGACAGTCAACACCGGGGAGCTGTTTTTT. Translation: CASSGSGTVNTGELFF.

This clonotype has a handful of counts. The CDR3 DNA follows: TGTGTTTCATGGACTACTAACACCGGGGAGCTGTTTTTT. Translating gives CVSWTTNTGELFF. This rearrangement joins TRBV7-9 to TRBJ2-2, with a tentative D call TRBD2 (6 bases). Germline V CDR1 and CDR2: SEHNR, FQNEAQ (reference sequence). The CDR3 length is 13 residues. Drawing the rest from reference TRBV7-9 and TRBJ2-2, the complete variable domain is DTGVSQNPRHKITKRGQNVTFRCDPISEHNRLYWYRQTLGQGPEFLTYFQNEAQLEKSRLLSDRFSAERPKGSFSTLEIQRTEQGDSAMYLCVSWTTNTGELFFGEGSRLTVL.

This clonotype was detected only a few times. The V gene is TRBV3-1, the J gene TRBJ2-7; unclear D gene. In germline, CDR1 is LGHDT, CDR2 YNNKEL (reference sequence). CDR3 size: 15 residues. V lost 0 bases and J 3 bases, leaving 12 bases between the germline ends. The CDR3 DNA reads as TGTGCCAGCAGCCAAGATACCGGACGGAACTACGAGCAGTACTTC. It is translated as CASSQDTGRNYEQYF.

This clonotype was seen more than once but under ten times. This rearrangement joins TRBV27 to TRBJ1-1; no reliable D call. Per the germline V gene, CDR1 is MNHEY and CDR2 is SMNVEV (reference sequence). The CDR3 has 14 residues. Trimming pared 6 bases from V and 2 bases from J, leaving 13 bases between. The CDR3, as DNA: TGTGCCAGCAGGTCGCTGGAGGGCAACACTGAAGCTTTCTTT. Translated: CASRSLEGNTEAFF.

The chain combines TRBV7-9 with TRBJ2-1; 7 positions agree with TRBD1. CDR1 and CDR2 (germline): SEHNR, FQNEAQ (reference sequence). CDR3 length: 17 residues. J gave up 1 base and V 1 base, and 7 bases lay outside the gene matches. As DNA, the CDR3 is TGTGCCAGCAGCTTAGTTAAGGGGGCCGCTTCCTACAATGAGCAGTTCTTC. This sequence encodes CASSLVKGAASYNEQFF.

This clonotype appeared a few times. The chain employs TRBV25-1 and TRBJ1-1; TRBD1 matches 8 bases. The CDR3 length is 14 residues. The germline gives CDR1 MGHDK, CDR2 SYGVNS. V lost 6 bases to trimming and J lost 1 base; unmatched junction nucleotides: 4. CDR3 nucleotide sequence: TGTGCCAGCAGGGGACAGGCCCCGAACACTGAAGCTTTCTTT. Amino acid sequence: CASRGQAPNTEAFF. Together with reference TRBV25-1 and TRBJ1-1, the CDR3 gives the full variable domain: EADIYQTPRYLVIGTGKKITLECSQTMGHDKMYWYQQDPGMELHLIHYSYGVNSTEKGDLSSESTVSRIRTEHFPLTLESARPSHTSQYLCASRGQAPNTEAFFGQGTRLTVV.

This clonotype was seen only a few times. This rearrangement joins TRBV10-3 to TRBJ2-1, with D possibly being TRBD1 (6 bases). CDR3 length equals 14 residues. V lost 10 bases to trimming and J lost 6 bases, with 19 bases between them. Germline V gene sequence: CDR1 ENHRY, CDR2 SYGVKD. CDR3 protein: CASSGTTNSNEQFF. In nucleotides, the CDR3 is TGTGCCAGTTCCGGGACAACCAATAGCAATGAGCAGTTCTTC.

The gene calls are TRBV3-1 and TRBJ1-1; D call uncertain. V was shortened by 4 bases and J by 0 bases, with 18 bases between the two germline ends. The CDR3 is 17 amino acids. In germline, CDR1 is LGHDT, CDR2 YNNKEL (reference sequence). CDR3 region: CASSPGRGLGVNTEAFF. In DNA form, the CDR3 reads TGTGCCAGCAGCCCCGGTCGTGGGCTTGGGGTGAACACTGAAGCTTTCTTT.

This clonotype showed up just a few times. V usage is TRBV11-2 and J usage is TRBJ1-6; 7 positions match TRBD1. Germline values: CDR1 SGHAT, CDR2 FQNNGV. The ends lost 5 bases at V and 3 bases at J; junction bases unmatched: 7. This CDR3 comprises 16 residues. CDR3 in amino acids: CASSRTGQRYNSPLHF. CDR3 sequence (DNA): TGTGCCAGCAGCCGAACGGGACAGCGCTATAATTCACCCCTCCACTTT.

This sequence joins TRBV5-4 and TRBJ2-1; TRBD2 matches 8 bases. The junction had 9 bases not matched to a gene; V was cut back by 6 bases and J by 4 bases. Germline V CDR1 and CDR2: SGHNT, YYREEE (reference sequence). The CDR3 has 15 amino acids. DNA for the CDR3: TGTGCCAGCAACCCGAGAAGCGGGGGATACAATGAGCAGTTCTTC. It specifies CASNPRSGGYNEQFF.

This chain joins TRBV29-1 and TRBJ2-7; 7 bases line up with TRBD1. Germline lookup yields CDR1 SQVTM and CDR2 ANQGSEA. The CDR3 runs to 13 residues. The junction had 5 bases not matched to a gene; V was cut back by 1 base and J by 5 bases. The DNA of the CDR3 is TGCAGCGTTGAAGTCCGACAGGGCGACGAGCAGTACTTC. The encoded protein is CSVEVRQGDEQYF.

CDR3 sequence reads: CASSSDTWTDFEISPLHF. The CDR3 region has the DNA TGCGCCAGCAGCTCGGATACTTGGACAGATTTTGAAATTTCACCCCTCCACTTT. V gene TRBV5-1 combines with J gene TRBJ1-6; TRBD1 might be the D (6 bases). Looked up from germline, CDR1 is SGHRS and CDR2 is YFSETQ. V was clipped by 3 bases and J by 9 bases, with 25 bases between them. CDR3 length: 18 residues.

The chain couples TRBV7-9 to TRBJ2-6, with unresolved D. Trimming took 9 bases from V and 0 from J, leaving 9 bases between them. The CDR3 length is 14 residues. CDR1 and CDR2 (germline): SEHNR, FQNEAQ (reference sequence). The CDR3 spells CASLLNSGANVLTF. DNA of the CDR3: TGTGCCAGTTTACTAAACTCTGGGGCCAACGTCCTGACTTTC.

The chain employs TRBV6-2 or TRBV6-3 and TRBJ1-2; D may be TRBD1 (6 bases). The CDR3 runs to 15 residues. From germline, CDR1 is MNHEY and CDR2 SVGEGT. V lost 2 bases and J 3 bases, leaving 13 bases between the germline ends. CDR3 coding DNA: TGTGCCAGCAGTTACGGACAGACCTTTGACTATGGCTACACCTTC. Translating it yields CASSYGQTFDYGYTF.

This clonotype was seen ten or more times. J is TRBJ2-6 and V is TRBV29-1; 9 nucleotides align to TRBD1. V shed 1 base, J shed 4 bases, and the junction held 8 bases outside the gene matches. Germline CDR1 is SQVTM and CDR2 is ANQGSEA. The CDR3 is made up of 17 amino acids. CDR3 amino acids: CSVEVRDRVSGANVLTF. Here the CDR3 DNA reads TGCAGCGTTGAAGTCCGGGACAGGGTTTCCGGGGCCAACGTCCTGACTTTC.

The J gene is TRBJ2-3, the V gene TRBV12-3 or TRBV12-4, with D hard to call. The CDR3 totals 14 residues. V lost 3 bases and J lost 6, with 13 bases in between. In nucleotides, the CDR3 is TGTGCCAGCAGTTTTATTCAAGTAACTGATACGCAGTATTTT. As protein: CASSFIQVTDTQYF.

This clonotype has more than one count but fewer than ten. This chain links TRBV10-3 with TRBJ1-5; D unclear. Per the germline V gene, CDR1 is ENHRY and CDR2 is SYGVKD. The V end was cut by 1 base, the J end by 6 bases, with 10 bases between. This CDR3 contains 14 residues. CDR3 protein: CAISEYGEGQPQHF. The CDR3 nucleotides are TGTGCCATCAGTGAGTATGGGGAAGGTCAGCCCCAGCATTTT.

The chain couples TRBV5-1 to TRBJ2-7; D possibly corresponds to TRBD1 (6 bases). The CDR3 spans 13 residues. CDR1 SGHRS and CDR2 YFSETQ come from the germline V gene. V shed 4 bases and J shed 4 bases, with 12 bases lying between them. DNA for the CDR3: TGCGCCAGCAGCCGGAAGGACAGTTACGAGCAGTACTTC. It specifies CASSRKDSYEQYF. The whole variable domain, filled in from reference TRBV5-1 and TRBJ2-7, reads KAGVTQTPRYLIKTRGQQVTLSCSPISGHRSVSWYQQTPGQGLQFLFEYFSETQRNKGNFPGRFSGRQFSNSRSEMNVSTLELGDSALYLCASSRKDSYEQYFGPGTRLTVT.

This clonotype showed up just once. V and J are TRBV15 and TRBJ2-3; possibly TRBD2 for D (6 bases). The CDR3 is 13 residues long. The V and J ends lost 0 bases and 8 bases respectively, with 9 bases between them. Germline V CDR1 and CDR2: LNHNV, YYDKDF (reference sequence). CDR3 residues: CATSRDRGITQYF. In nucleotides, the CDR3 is TGTGCCACCAGCAGAGATCGGGGGATTACGCAGTATTTT.

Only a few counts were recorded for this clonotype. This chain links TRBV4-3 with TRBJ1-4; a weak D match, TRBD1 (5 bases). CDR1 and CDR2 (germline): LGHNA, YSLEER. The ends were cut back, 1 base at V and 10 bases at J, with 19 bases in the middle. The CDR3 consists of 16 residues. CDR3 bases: TGCGCCAGCAGCCAAGTCTCAGGGACGGGCTTGGGAAAACTGTTTTTT. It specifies CASSQVSGTGLGKLFF.

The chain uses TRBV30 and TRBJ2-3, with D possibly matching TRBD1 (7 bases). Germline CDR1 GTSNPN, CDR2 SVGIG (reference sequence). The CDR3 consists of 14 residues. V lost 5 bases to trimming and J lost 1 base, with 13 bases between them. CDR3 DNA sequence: TGTGCCTGGTCCTCCAGGGGGGGCACAGATACGCAGTATTTT. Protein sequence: CAWSSRGGTDTQYF.

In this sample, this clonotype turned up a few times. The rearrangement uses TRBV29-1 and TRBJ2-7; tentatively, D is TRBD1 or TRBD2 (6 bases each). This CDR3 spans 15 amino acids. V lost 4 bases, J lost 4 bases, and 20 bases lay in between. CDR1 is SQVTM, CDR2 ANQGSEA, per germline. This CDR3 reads CSVVRVRGRTYEQYF. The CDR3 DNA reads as TGCAGCGTTGTAAGGGTCCGGGGGCGCACGTACGAGCAGTACTTC.

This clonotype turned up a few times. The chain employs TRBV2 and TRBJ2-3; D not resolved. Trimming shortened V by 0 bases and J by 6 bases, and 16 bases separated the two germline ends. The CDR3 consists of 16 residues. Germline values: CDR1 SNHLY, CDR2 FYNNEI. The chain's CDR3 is CASSEAGSLSSDTQYF. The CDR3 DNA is TGTGCCAGCAGTGAAGCGGGCAGCCTCAGCTCCGATACGCAGTATTTT.

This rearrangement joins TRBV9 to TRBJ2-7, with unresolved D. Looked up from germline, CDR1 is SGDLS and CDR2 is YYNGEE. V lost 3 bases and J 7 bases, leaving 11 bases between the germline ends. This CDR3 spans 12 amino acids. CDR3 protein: CASSAVMGEQYF. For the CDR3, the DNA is TGTGCCAGCAGCGCCGTGATGGGGGAGCAGTACTTC.

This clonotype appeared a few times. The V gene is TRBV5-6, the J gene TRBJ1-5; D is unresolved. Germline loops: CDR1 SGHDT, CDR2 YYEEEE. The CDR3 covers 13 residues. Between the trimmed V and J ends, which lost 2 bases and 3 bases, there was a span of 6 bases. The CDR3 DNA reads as TGTGCCAGCAGCTTATGGCTCAATCAGCCCCAGCATTTT. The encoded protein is CASSLWLNQPQHF.